This passage covers 9 T cell receptor beta chains from one sample sequenced in a study of T cells after yellow fever vaccination. MiXCR, run by TCRdb on the 5' RACE reads, gives a single entry per CDR3 protein. The profile shows 60,000 to 85,000 distinct CDR3 sequences, less than 8.5% of them singletons. The source was CD8+ T cells sorted from PBMCs, collected roughly 45 days after the first yellow fever vaccination. Receptors were obtained from a man aged 18 to 30 who received the YFV17D yellow fever vaccine.

The chain recombines TRBV7-9 with TRBJ1-5; no reliable D call. CDR1 and CDR2 (germline): SEHNR, FQNEAQ (reference sequence). Between the trimmed V and J ends, which lost 1 base and 8 bases, there was a span of 6 bases. The CDR3 is 12 residues long. CDR3 in amino acids: CASSLDWKPQHF. DNA for the CDR3: TGTGCCAGCAGCTTAGATTGGAAGCCCCAGCATTTT.

This clonotype appeared many times. The chain is built from TRBV4-1 and TRBJ1-2, with D unresolved. Per the germline V gene, CDR1 is MGHRA and CDR2 is YSYEKL. The V end lost 4 bases, the J end lost 4 bases, and 16 bases lay between the germline ends. The CDR3 runs 15 residues. The CDR3 reads CASSPRQGVGYGYTF. The DNA for the CDR3 is TGCGCCAGCAGCCCCCGCCAAGGAGTTGGCTATGGCTACACCTTC.

This clonotype occurred many times. V and J are TRBV15 and TRBJ1-2; D is uncertain. The germline V and J ends were trimmed by 5 bases and 2 bases, with 3 bases remaining between them. The CDR3 totals 11 residues. Germline CDR1 reads LNHNV; CDR2 reads YYDKDF (reference sequence). CDR3 protein: CATSSNYGYTF. In DNA, the CDR3 is TGTGCCACCAGCTCGAACTATGGCTACACCTTC.

This clonotype was detected many times. The rearrangement uses TRBV7-2 and TRBJ1-2; D perhaps matches TRBD1 (5 bases). CDR3 length: 15 amino acids. V was pared by 2 bases and J by 3 bases, with 13 bases between. Germline CDR1 reads SGHTA; CDR2 reads FQGNSA. This CDR3 reads CASSLSWGADYGYTF. The CDR3 DNA is TGTGCCAGCAGCTTATCTTGGGGCGCGGACTATGGCTACACCTTC.

The rearrangement uses TRBV12-3 or TRBV12-4 and TRBJ1-5, with D perhaps matching TRBD1 (5 bases). CDR3 size: 16 residues. Trimming removed 7 bases at V and 1 base at J, with 17 bases between. CDR3 DNA: TGTGCCAGCACCTCCCCCGGGGCGGGGAGCAATCAGCCCCAGCATTTT. Its protein product is CASTSPGAGSNQPQHF.

In this sample, this clonotype turned up many times. The rearrangement links TRBV11-2 to TRBJ2-1, with TRBD2 matching 9 bases. Germline loops: CDR1 SGHAT, CDR2 FQNNGV. The V gene end was trimmed by 1 base and the J gene end by 2 bases; junction bases not matched to a gene: 0. The CDR3 is 15 amino acids. The CDR3 loop reads CASSLGGGAYNEQFF. The DNA of the CDR3 is TGTGCCAGCAGCTTAGGCGGGGGGGCCTACAATGAGCAGTTCTTC.

This clonotype was found many times. J is TRBJ2-3 and V is TRBV18; D remains unclear. V shed 2 bases and J shed 1 base, with 10 bases lying between them. The CDR3 consists of 15 residues. CDR1 is KGHSH, CDR2 LQKENI, per germline. CDR3 amino acids: CASSPGVVGTDTQYF. The CDR3 DNA reads as TGTGCCAGCTCACCAGGGGTGGTGGGCACAGATACGCAGTATTTT.

This clonotype was observed at least ten times. The rearrangement links TRBV5-1 to TRBJ2-1; D is unresolved. This CDR3 has 12 residues. Trimming shortened V by 4 bases and J by 8 bases, and 10 bases separated the two germline ends. The germline V gene encodes CDR1 SGHRS and CDR2 YFSETQ. The CDR3, as DNA: TGCGCCAGCAGCCTCCGGGCCGATGAGCAGTTCTTC. This translates into CASSLRADEQFF.

This clonotype was recorded many times. This chain links TRBV7-2 with TRBJ2-1; TRBD2 agrees at 8 bases. The CDR3 is 13 residues long. Germline trimming cut 4 bases from V and 9 bases from J; bases unmatched to any gene: 5. CDR1 is SGHTA, CDR2 FQGNSA, per germline. CDR3 in DNA: TGTGCCAGCAGCTCGGGACTAGTAGGTGAGCAGTTCTTC. It yields the protein CASSSGLVGEQFF.